Listed below are T cell receptor beta chains from one sample, sequenced in a study of vaccination effects on CD4 cells after COVID-19. Sequenced by immunoSEQ multiplex PCR; TCRdb stores in-frame clones only, minus some. The sample gives 65,000 to 75,000 clones, around 74% of which show up once; about 1.4% is in the top ten. The antigens of these receptors remain unknown. Sequences were derived from CD4+ T cells from PBMCs cultured with HCoV-229E spike peptides, sampled after COVID-19 vaccination. These receptors were taken from a human donor who received a COVID-19 vaccine. CDR3s include the opening cysteine and the closing phenylalanine or tryptophan. D genes are given only for firm matches. Where a row states a size, it is once, few, many or the class of an expanded clone; other rows omit it.

d_gene	v_gene	abundance	j_gene	CDR3aa	CDR3nt
.	TRBV7-9	.	TRBJ2-5	CASSLVQGSPETQYF	TGTGCCAGCAGCTTAGTCCAGGGAAGCCCAGAGACCCAGTACTTC
.	TRBV18	.	TRBJ2-6	CASSPLGYTNSGANVLTF	TGTGCCAGCTCACCACTTGGGTACACGAACTCTGGGGCCAACGTCCTGACTTTC
TRBD2	TRBV5-1	once	TRBJ2-5	CASSLGTSGGETQYF	TGCGCCAGCAGCTTGGGTACTAGCGGGGGAGAGACCCAGTACTTC
TRBD1	TRBV5-1	.	TRBJ2-3	CASSPGQGTRDTQYF	TGCGCCAGCAGCCCTGGACAGGGGACGAGAGATACGCAGTATTTT
.	TRBV28	.	TRBJ1-2	CAIRGFYYGYTF	TGTGCCATAAGGGGATTCTACTATGGCTACACCTTC
.	TRBV11-1	.	TRBJ2-3	CASSAAVTDTQYF	TGTGCCAGCAGCGCCGCCGTCACAGATACGCAGTATTTT
.	TRBV28	.	TRBJ1-4	CASSHGGWVNEKLFF	TGTGCCAGCAGTCATGGGGGGTGGGTTAATGAAAAACTGTTTTTT
.	TRBV5-5	.	TRBJ2-1	CASSYQGASYNEQFF	TGTGCCAGCAGCTACCAAGGGGCCTCCTACAATGAGCAGTTCTTC
.	TRBV29-1	.	TRBJ2-3	CSVTGTPNTDTQYF	TGCAGCGTGACCGGGACCCCTAACACAGATACGCAGTATTTT
.	TRBV7-3	.	TRBJ1-1	CASSQTVNTEAFF	TGTGCCAGCAGCCAGACAGTGAACACTGAAGCTTTCTTT